These 21 T cell receptor beta chains were all obtained from the same sample, sequenced in a study of blood T cell repertoires in COVID-19. Generated by immunoSEQ multiplex PCR, the TCRdb table keeps only in-frame clones and is missing some. This sample yields about 280,000 clones, of which approximately 86% are seen a single time; approximately 2% belongs to the top ten. Sequenced: peripheral blood. The receptors derive from a woman aged 25 to 39 who had recovered from COVID-19.

The chain employs TRBV7-2 and TRBJ2-7; TRBD1 is a possible D gene (6 bases). The length of the CDR3 is 13 residues. Trimming removed 0 bases from V and 3 bases from J, with 6 bases in between. Germline V CDR1 and CDR2: SGHTA, FQGNSA. CDR3 nucleotide sequence: TGTGCCAGCAGCTTAGCACAGGGCTACGAGCAGTACTTC. It translates to CASSLAQGYEQYF.

This clone has a single count. V gene TRBV25-1 combines with J gene TRBJ2-3; 12 nucleotides line up with TRBD1. V shed 6 bases, J shed 3 bases, and the junction held 7 bases outside the gene matches. The CDR3 contains 16 residues. The germline V gene encodes CDR1 MGHDK and CDR2 SYGVNS. CDR3 residues: CASSSRDRGRTDTQYF. The DNA of the CDR3 is TGTGCCAGCAGCTCCCGGGACAGGGGGCGAACAGATACGCAGTATTTT.

This clone was seen just once. The genes are TRBV19 and TRBJ2-5; 8 nucleotides line up with TRBD1. The CDR3 spans 17 residues. From germline, CDR1 is LNHDA and CDR2 SQIVND (reference sequence). V gave up 3 bases and J gave up 2 bases; unmatched junction bases: 11. The CDR3 DNA is TGTGCCAGTAGTATTTCCGACAGGGGACGAGGGCAAGAGACCCAGTACTTC. It specifies CASSISDRGRGQETQYF.

The chain couples TRBV28 to TRBJ1-4; 8 nucleotides agree with TRBD1. V lost 6 bases, J lost 8 bases, and 20 bases stayed unmatched. The CDR3 contains 18 residues. Germline assignment: CDR1 MDHEN and CDR2 SYDVKM. The CDR3 spells CASRPVGQGAPFGEKLFF. The DNA for the CDR3 is TGTGCCAGCAGGCCGGTCGGCCAGGGGGCACCTTTTGGCGAAAAACTGTTTTTT.

The CDR3 DNA reads as TGTGCCAGCAGTTACACGGGATCCCTCTACTACGAGCAGTACTTC. Translation: CASSYTGSLYYEQYF. This rearrangement joins TRBV6-7 to TRBJ2-7; D possibly corresponds to TRBD2 (5 bases). TRBV6-7 is an ORF for which the function is uncertain. The CDR3 contains 15 residues. Trimming left V 2 bases short and J 3 bases short, with 14 bases between.

V gene TRBV30 combines with J gene TRBJ2-7; D call uncertain. Germline V CDR1 and CDR2: GTSNPN, SVGIG (reference sequence). Trimming removed 1 base at V and 2 bases at J, with 6 bases between. This CDR3 spans 12 amino acids. The CDR3 protein is CAWSAATYEQYF. The DNA of the CDR3 is TGTGCCTGGAGTGCCGCTACCTACGAGCAGTACTTC. Using reference TRBV30 and TRBJ2-7 for the parts outside the CDR3, the full variable domain is SQTIHQWPATLVQPVGSPLSLECTVEGTSNPNLYWYRQAAGRGLQLLFYSVGIGQISSEVPQNLSASRPQDRQFILSSKKLLLSDSGFYLCAWSAATYEQYFGPGTRLTVT.

This chain uses TRBV4-1 with TRBJ1-1; no definite D call. CDR1 and CDR2 (germline): MGHRA, YSYEKL. V lost 4 bases to trimming and J lost 1 base, with 13 bases between them. The CDR3 loop spans 15 amino acids. CDR3 nucleotide sequence: TGCGCCAGCAGCCGAGAAAATCGGGAGAACACTGAAGCTTTCTTT. It codes for CASSRENRENTEAFF.

This chain connects TRBV5-5 to TRBJ2-1; D is perhaps TRBD1 (6 bases). V shed 6 bases and J shed 1 base, with 14 bases lying between them. This CDR3 contains 15 residues. Germline V gene data show CDR1 as SGHKS and CDR2 as YYEKEE (reference sequence). The CDR3 nucleotides are TGTGCCAGCAACGAACAGGGCCGGTCCTACAATGAGCAGTTCTTC. It translates to CASNEQGRSYNEQFF.

The chain couples TRBV30 to TRBJ2-1; 11 positions agree with TRBD1. CDR1 is GTSNPN, CDR2 SVGIG, per germline (reference sequence). This CDR3 has 14 residues. Trimming took 5 bases from V and 6 from J; bases not matched to a gene: 6. CDR3 bases: TGTGCCTGGTTCCCGGGACAGGGGGTCAATGAGCAGTTCTTC. Translation gives CAWFPGQGVNEQFF.

V gene TRBV5-4 combines with J gene TRBJ1-2; possibly TRBD1 for D (5 bases). V shed 4 bases and J shed 2 bases, with 18 bases lying between them. The CDR3 totals 16 residues. Germline V gene data show CDR1 as SGHNT and CDR2 as YYREEE (reference sequence). The CDR3 DNA reads TGTGCCAGCAGCCCAGACTGGCCAGGGCCAAACTATGGCTACACCTTC. As protein: CASSPDWPGPNYGYTF.

Regarding this clone: Other nucleotide sequences from this sample produce the same CDR3. CDR3 coding DNA: TGTGCCAGCTCGCCTCCGGGACAGGCTAACACCGGGGAGCTGTTTTTT. Residues: CASSPPGQANTGELFF. J is TRBJ2-2 and V is TRBV18; 8 bases match TRBD1. Germline CDR1 and CDR2: KGHSH and LQKENI. V shed 6 bases, J shed 2 bases, and the junction held 8 bases outside the gene matches. CDR3 length: 16 residues.

V usage is TRBV3-1 (or the pseudogene TRBV3-2) and J usage is TRBJ1-1; 7 bases align to TRBD1. The J segment lost 6 bases and the V segment lost 1 base, leaving 5 bases of the junction unmatched. Looked up from germline, CDR1 is LGHDT and CDR2 is YNNKEL (reference sequence). The CDR3 is made up of 14 amino acids. The CDR3: CASSQVRGLAEAFF. DNA of the CDR3: TGTGCCAGCAGCCAAGTGAGGGGGCTCGCTGAAGCTTTCTTT.

The rearrangement links TRBV9 to TRBJ2-7; 7 bases fit TRBD2. With V trimmed by 1 base and J by 3 bases, 4 bases remained unmatched. The V gene's germline CDR1 is SGDLS and CDR2 YYNGEE. This CDR3 has 14 residues. The CDR3 reads CASSVKREGYEQYF. The CDR3 DNA is TGTGCCAGCAGCGTAAAGAGGGAGGGCTACGAGCAGTACTTC.

The chain combines TRBV9 with TRBJ1-4, with D possibly being TRBD1 (5 bases). The CDR3 extends over 15 amino acids. Trimming removed 1 base at V and 6 bases at J, with 13 bases between. The germline gives CDR1 SGDLS, CDR2 YYNGEE. CDR3 sequence (DNA): TGTGCCAGCAGCGTATCTCCCAGGGCCGATGAAAAACTGTTTTTT. Residues: CASSVSPRADEKLFF.

This clone was recorded only once. CDR3 DNA: TGTGCCAGCAAGGGACAGAGCACAGATACGCAGTATTTT. Protein product: CASKGQSTDTQYF. V gene TRBV5-4 combines with J gene TRBJ2-3; TRBD1 matches 7 bases. V lost 6 bases to trimming and J lost 0 bases; unmatched junction nucleotides: 1. The CDR3 is 13 residues long. CDR1 SGHNT and CDR2 YYREEE come from the germline V gene (reference sequence).

This clone showed up many times. V usage is TRBV4-3 and J usage is TRBJ2-1; TRBD2 aligns across 8 bases. The V and J ends lost 3 bases and 6 bases, in that order; junction bases with no gene match: 7. Germline CDR1 is LGHNA and CDR2 is YSLEER. CDR3 length: 15 residues. The CDR3 coding sequence is TGCGCCAGCAGCCATGCCGGGACTAGGTCCAATGAGCAGTTCTTC. Residues: CASSHAGTRSNEQFF.

The rearrangement uses TRBV2 and TRBJ2-3; D possibly corresponds to TRBD2 (6 bases). Germline CDR1 SNHLY, CDR2 FYNNEI. The CDR3 consists of 16 residues. Trimming took off 7 bases at V and 0 bases at J, with 17 bases between the two ends. CDR3 sequence (DNA): TGTGCCAGCACATCGGGGGTGGGTCTGAGCACAGATACGCAGTATTTT. Its translation: CASTSGVGLSTDTQYF.

J is TRBJ2-5 and V is TRBV12-3 or TRBV12-4; D is perhaps TRBD1 (6 bases). The V end was cut by 6 bases, the J end by 4 bases, with 12 bases between. The CDR3 is 13 residues long. CDR3 coding DNA: TGTGCCAGCAGCTTACAGGGCGGAGAGACCCAGTACTTC. This gives the protein CASSLQGGETQYF.

This clone has only one observation. This chain joins TRBV30 and TRBJ2-4, with TRBD1 identical over 11 bases. This CDR3 has 15 amino acids. In germline, CDR1 is GTSNPN, CDR2 SVGIG (reference sequence). V was pared by 4 bases and J by 8 bases, with 10 bases of the junction left unmatched. The CDR3 DNA reads TGTGCCTGGACCCCAAACTCGGGACAGGGGGACATTCAGTACTTC. Protein: CAWTPNSGQGDIQYF.

V and J are TRBV18 and TRBJ1-2; 8 nucleotides align to TRBD1. V lost 0 bases and J lost 2; bases outside the gene matches: 8. This CDR3 has 17 amino acids. Per germline, CDR1 KGHSH and CDR2 LQKENI. Here the CDR3 DNA reads TGTGCCAGCTCACCACCAAACGACAGGGGTGTAAACTATGGCTACACCTTC. Encoded protein: CASSPPNDRGVNYGYTF.

The chain combines TRBV6-5 with TRBJ1-2, with D possibly TRBD1 on 5 matching bases. Germline-derived CDR1 and CDR2 are MNHEY and SVGAGI. The V and J ends lost 10 bases and 3 bases respectively, with 15 bases between them. The CDR3 is 13 residues long. This CDR3 is CATQRGGDYGYTF. The CDR3 DNA is TGTGCCACTCAACGAGGAGGGGACTATGGCTACACCTTC.